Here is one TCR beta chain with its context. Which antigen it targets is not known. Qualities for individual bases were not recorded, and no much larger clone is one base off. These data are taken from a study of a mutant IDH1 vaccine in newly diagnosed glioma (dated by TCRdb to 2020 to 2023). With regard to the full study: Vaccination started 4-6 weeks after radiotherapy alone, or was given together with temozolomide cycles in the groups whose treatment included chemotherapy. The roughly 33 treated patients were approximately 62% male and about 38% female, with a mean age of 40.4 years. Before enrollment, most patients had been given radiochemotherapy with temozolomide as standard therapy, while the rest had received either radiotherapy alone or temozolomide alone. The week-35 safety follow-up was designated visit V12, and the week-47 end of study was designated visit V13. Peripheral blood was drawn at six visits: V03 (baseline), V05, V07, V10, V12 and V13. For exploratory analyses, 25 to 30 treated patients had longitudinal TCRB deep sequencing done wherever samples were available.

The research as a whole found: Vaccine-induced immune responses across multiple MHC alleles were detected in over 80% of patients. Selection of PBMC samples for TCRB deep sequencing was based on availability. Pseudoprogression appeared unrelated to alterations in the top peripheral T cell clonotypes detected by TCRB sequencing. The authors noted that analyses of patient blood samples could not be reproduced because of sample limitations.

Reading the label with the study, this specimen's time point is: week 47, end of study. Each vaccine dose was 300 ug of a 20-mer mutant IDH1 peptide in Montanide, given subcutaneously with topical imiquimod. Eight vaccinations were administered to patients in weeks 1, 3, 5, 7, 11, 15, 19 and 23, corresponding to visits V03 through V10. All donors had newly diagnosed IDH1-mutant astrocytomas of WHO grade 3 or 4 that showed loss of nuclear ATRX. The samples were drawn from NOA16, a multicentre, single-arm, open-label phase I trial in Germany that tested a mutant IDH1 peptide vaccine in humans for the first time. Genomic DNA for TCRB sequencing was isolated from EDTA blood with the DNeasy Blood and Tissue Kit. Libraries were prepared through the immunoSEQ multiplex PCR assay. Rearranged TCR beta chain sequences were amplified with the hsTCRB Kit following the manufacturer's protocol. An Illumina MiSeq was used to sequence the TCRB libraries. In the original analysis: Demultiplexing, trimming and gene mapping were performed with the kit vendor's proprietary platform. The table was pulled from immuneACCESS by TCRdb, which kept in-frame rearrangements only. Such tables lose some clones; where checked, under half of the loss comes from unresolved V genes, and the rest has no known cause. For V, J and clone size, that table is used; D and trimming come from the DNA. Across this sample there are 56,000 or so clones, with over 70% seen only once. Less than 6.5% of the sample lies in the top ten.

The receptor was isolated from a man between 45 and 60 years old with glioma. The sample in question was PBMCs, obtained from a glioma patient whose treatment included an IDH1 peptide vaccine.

CDR3 region: CASSSSYEQYF. The DNA sequence is as follows: TGTGCCAGCAGTTCCTCCTACGAGCAGTACTTC. This chain joins TRBV28 to TRBJ2-7; a confident D gene designation cannot be given. V is clipped by 4 bases and J by 0 bases, and the sequence between their germline boundaries is 1 base long. There are 11 amino acids in the CDR3, from cysteine to phenylalanine inclusive. Only the CDR3 portion is preserved as DNA: 33 bases, with reading frame beginning at the first base. Sequences MDHEN (CDR1) and SYDVKM (CDR2) are obtained from the germline V gene.